A selection of T cell receptor beta chains follows, all from one sample in a study of T cells in Graves' hyperthyroidism and ophthalmopathy. One entry per CDR3 protein results from TCRdb running MiXCR on the multiplex PCR reads. The repertoire holds approximately 370,000 distinct CDR3 sequences, with 15% as singletons. Source material: blood. Source of these receptors: a woman in her 30s with Graves' hyperthyroidism. CDR3s include the opening cysteine and the closing phenylalanine or tryptophan. The order of the fields is J gene, V gene, D gene, clone size, CDR3 protein, CDR3 DNA. The D gene is left open where the match is weak. Clone size is not always given. Where it is, it says once, few, many or a class for expanded clones.

TRBJ2-1 TRBV5-1 TRBD2 NA CASSLAGTSGRVYYNEQFF TGCGCCAGCAGCTTGGCCGGGACTAGCGGGAGAGTGTACTACAATGAGCAGTTCTTC
TRBJ2-1 TRBV28 TRBD2 NA CASSLDGGGYNEQFF TGTGCCAGCAGTTTAGACGGGGGGGGTTACAATGAGCAGTTCTTC
TRBJ1-2 TRBV3-1 TRBD1 many CASSPEDRGRDGYTF TGTGCCAGCAGCCCCGAGGACAGGGGGCGCGATGGCTACACCTTC
TRBJ2-7 TRBV6-1 NA many CASRPHPGFNEQYF TGTGCCAGCAGACCTCATCCGGGGTTCAACGAGCAGTACTTC
TRBJ2-5 TRBV11-2 NA many CASSPLQKTQYF TGTGCCAGCAGCCCACTCCAAAAGACCCAGTACTTC
TRBJ2-3 TRBV20-1 NA NA CSGTDAGSGTTKFTDTQYF TGCAGTGGGACCGACGCTGGCTCCGGGACAACTAAATTCACAGATACGCAGTATTTT
TRBJ2-5 TRBV7-8 NA NA CASTYQGPGPQETQYF TGTGCCAGCACCTACCAGGGACCGGGGCCTCAAGAGACCCAGTACTTC
TRBJ2-3 TRBV3-1 NA many CASSPSSMGTDTQYF TGTGCCAGCAGCCCAAGTAGTATGGGCACAGATACGCAGTATTTT
TRBJ2-3 TRBV30 TRBD1 many CAWSTTGGLTDTQYF TGTGCCTGGAGTACGACAGGGGGCTTGACAGATACGCAGTATTTT
TRBJ2-1 TRBV5-6 TRBD2 few CASSLRGGRSWQFF TGTGCCAGCAGCTTGCGGGGCGGGAGGTCTTGGCAGTTCTTC